This T cell receptor (beta chain) was obtained from a study of blood T cell repertoires in COVID-19. The repertoire was sequenced with immunoSEQ multiplex PCR; TCRdb's copy has only in-frame clones and lacks some. The sample lists over 200,000 clones; roughly 86% were seen once. This CDR3 is built from 15 residues. The germline CDR1 and CDR2 sequences are SGHVS and FQNEAQ. Trimming cost V 5 bases and J 4 bases; bases outside gene matches: 8. The V gene is TRBV7-8, the J gene TRBJ2-5; 9 positions match TRBD1. The receptor was isolated from a woman between 40 and 50 years old with acute or convalescent COVID-19. Sequenced material: peripheral blood. In DNA form, the CDR3 reads TGTGCCAGCAGCCTTCCTTGGGGACAGGGAGAGACCCAGTACTTC. This codes for CASSLPWGQGETQYF.